Following are 8 T cell receptor beta chains from one sample sequenced in a study of CD8+CD57+ T cells in acquired aplastic anemia. Genomic DNA, the template, was used for profiling of the TCR beta VDJ and CDR3. TCRdb passed the reads through MiXCR, listing each CDR3 protein once. The table has roughly 170,000 distinct CDR3 sequences, 55% to 80% seen once. Material: sorted CD4+, CD8+, or CD8+CD57+ T cells (not recorded which) from PBMCs. The receptor source for this set is a human donor in good health.

The DNA for the CDR3 is TGTGCCAGCAGACCACACTTTCCGGAGGGTGAAGCTTTCTTT. Its translation is CASRPHFPEGEAFF. The chain employs TRBV6-6 and TRBJ1-1; D is unresolved. V lost 6 bases, J lost 7 bases, and 18 bases lay in between. Germline V gene lookup returns CDR1 MNHNY and CDR2 SVGAGI (reference sequence). This CDR3 comprises 14 residues.

J is TRBJ1-2 and V is TRBV24-1; tentatively, D is TRBD1 (5 bases). The CDR3 has 14 amino acids. V was trimmed by 7 bases and J by 5 bases, leaving 16 bases between them. The germline V gene has CDR1 KGHDR and CDR2 SFDVKD. CDR3 DNA sequence: TGTGCCACCAGCCCCTCAGGGATCGGGTATGGCTACACCTTC. Its translation: CATSPSGIGYGYTF.

The V gene is TRBV10-3, the J gene TRBJ1-1; the match to TRBD1 covers 8 bases. CDR3 length: 14 amino acids. CDR1 ENHRY and CDR2 SYGVKD come from the germline V gene. The V segment lost 10 bases and the J segment 4 bases; nucleotides outside the gene matches: 11. Here the CDR3 DNA reads TGTGCCACCGACAGGGGATTTGGTAGCACTGAAGCTTTCTTT. This encodes CATDRGFGSTEAFF.

This chain uses TRBV10-3 with TRBJ1-2; TRBD1 aligns across 7 bases. This CDR3 spans 14 amino acids. The germline V gene encodes CDR1 ENHRY and CDR2 SYGVKD. The junction had 9 bases not matched to a gene; V was cut back by 3 bases and J by 8 bases. CDR3 sequence: CAISDFTGAGGYTF. The CDR3 DNA follows: TGTGCCATCAGTGACTTTACAGGGGCGGGGGGCTACACCTTC.

This clonotype appeared a few times. The rearrangement uses TRBV6-2 or TRBV6-3 and TRBJ2-1; the D gene could be TRBD1 or TRBD2 (5 bases each). Germline values: CDR1 MNHEY, CDR2 SVGEGT. This CDR3 has 12 residues. V was pared by 2 bases and J by 10 bases, with 9 bases between. Here the CDR3 DNA reads TGTGCCAGCAGTTACGGGGGTTGGGAGCAGTTCTTC. Protein product: CASSYGGWEQFF.

This clonotype was counted many times. The chain employs TRBV11-2 and TRBJ2-7; the match to TRBD2 covers 7 bases. This CDR3 is 14 amino acids long. Trimming took 9 bases from V and 2 from J; bases not matched to a gene: 10. Germline V gene lookup returns CDR1 SGHAT and CDR2 FQNNGV. The CDR3 DNA sequence: TGTGCCAGTGCTAGCGGTTCAATCGCCTACGAGCAGTACTTC. It translates to CASASGSIAYEQYF.

The V call is TRBV2, the J call TRBJ1-2; D may be TRBD1 (5 bases). Trimming pared 4 bases from V and 13 bases from J, leaving 22 bases between. The V gene's germline CDR1 is SNHLY and CDR2 FYNNEI. This CDR3 region has 14 residues. CDR3 amino acids: CASSAAGAPGSGTF. Here the CDR3 DNA reads TGTGCCAGCAGTGCCGCCGGGGCCCCGGGGTCAGGCACCTTC.

This chain connects TRBV7-8 to TRBJ2-1; 11 bases align to TRBD2. Germline V lookup: CDR1 SGHVS, CDR2 FQNEAQ. CDR3 size: 16 residues. The J segment lost 4 bases and the V segment lost 1 base, leaving 3 bases of the junction unmatched. The CDR3 DNA reads TGTGCCAGCAGCTTAGGGGCTAGCGGGGGGTACAATGAGCAGTTCTTC. Translation: CASSLGASGGYNEQFF. The entire variable domain, with the rest obtained from reference TRBV7-8 and TRBJ2-1, is as follows: GAGVSQSPRYKVAKRGQDVALRCDPISGHVSLFWYQQALGQGPEFLTYFQNEAQLDKSGLPSDRFFAERPEGSVSTLKIQRTQQEDSAVYLCASSLGASGGYNEQFFGPGTRLTVL.